One and the same sample provided the 18 T cell receptor beta chains below, sequenced in a study of identical twins. TCRdb analysed the 5' RACE reads with MiXCR anew, one entry per CDR3 protein. The data show hundreds of thousands of distinct CDR3 sequences, roughly 18% seen once. The sample was also linked to a second study, of T cells expressing NK-cell markers.

Specimen: PBMCs. The receptors here all came from a woman aged 18 to 35 in good health.

The V gene is TRBV5-1, the J gene TRBJ2-7, with D uncertain. The CDR3 has 11 residues. V was trimmed by 5 bases and J by 3 bases, leaving 6 bases between them. The germline gives CDR1 SGHRS, CDR2 YFSETQ. The CDR3 DNA reads TGCGCCAGCAGGGTAGACTACGAGCAGTACTTC. Translated: CASRVDYEQYF.

This clonotype was counted between two and nine times. The junction shows a germline mismatch at one end, possibly a read error. The chain is built from TRBV6-5 and TRBJ2-1; no clear D gene. This CDR3 is 13 amino acids long. Germline CDR1 MNHEY, CDR2 SVGAGI. The CDR3 loop is CASSYSLGGDRIF. CDR3 bases: TGTGCCAGCAGTTACTCCCTGGGCGGTGACCGGATCTTC.

This clonotype has at least ten counts. The chain joins TRBV20-1 to TRBJ1-1, with D perhaps TRBD1 (6 bases). The CDR3 runs to 12 residues. V was clipped by 6 bases and J by 5 bases, with 13 bases between them. Per germline, CDR1 DFQATT and CDR2 SNEGSKA (reference sequence). CDR3 sequence reads: CSAWRGATEAFF. CDR3 nucleotide sequence: TGCAGTGCCTGGAGGGGGGCTACTGAAGCTTTCTTT.

This clonotype was observed at least ten times. This chain links TRBV29-1 with TRBJ2-1; D gene uncertain. V was shortened by 1 base and J by 1 base, with 11 bases between the two germline ends. Germline V lookup: CDR1 SQVTM, CDR2 ANQGSEA. CDR3 size: 15 residues. The CDR3 nucleotides are TGCAGCGTTGAAGGGGAAAACATATCCTACAATGAGCAGTTCTTC. It codes for CSVEGENISYNEQFF.

The chain links TRBV11-2 to TRBJ2-1; TRBD1 aligns across 7 bases. This CDR3 is built from 16 residues. V was clipped by 5 bases and J by 2 bases; unmatched bases: 9. CDR1 is SGHAT, CDR2 FQNNGV, per germline. The CDR3 region has the DNA TGTGCCAGCAGCCTATCGACAGGGACAGCCTACAATGAGCAGTTCTTC. It encodes CASSLSTGTAYNEQFF.

This clonotype showed up just a few times. The chain couples TRBV7-9 to TRBJ2-7; tentative D call: TRBD2 (6 bases). The V gene's germline CDR1 is SEHNR and CDR2 FQNEAQ (reference sequence). V was pared by 1 base and J by 0 bases, with 10 bases between. The CDR3 length is 15 residues. CDR3 bases: TGTGCCAGCAGCTTAGTCCGCGGGAACTCCTACGAGCAGTACTTC. Translated: CASSLVRGNSYEQYF.

The chain uses TRBV20-1 and TRBJ2-6; D is undetermined. Trimming took off 5 bases at V and 0 bases at J, with 8 bases between the two ends. Looked up from germline, CDR1 is DFQATT and CDR2 is SNEGSKA (reference sequence). This CDR3 comprises 14 residues. The CDR3 spells CSALRRSGANVLTF. In DNA, the CDR3 is TGCAGTGCTCTGCGGCGCTCTGGGGCCAACGTCCTGACTTTC.

The chain combines TRBV2 with TRBJ2-7; D gene unclear. Trimming took off 5 bases at V and 4 bases at J, with 9 bases between the two ends. Germline V gene lookup returns CDR1 SNHLY and CDR2 FYNNEI. The CDR3 runs to 12 residues. CDR3 DNA sequence: TGTGCCAGCAGTATAAGGGCTTACGAGCAGTACTTC. It translates to CASSIRAYEQYF. Using reference TRBV2 and TRBJ2-7 for the parts outside the CDR3, the full variable domain is EPEVTQTPSHQVTQMGQEVILRCVPISNHLYFYWYRQILGQKVEFLVSFYNNEISEKSEIFDDQFSVERPDGSNFTLKIRSTKLEDSAMYFCASSIRAYEQYFGPGTRLTVT.

The chain recombines TRBV6-1 with TRBJ2-7, with D possibly matching TRBD1 (6 bases). This CDR3 has 15 residues. Germline assignment: CDR1 MNHNS and CDR2 SASEGT. Deletions cut 7 bases from V and 3 bases from J, with 19 bases between. CDR3 in amino acids: CASKDTGYAFYEQYF. As DNA, the CDR3 is TGTGCCAGCAAAGATACAGGGTATGCCTTCTACGAGCAGTACTTC.

This clonotype was seen more than once but under ten times. The rearrangement uses TRBV20-1 and TRBJ2-1; no firm D call. V was pared by 1 base and J by 2 bases, with 9 bases between. The CDR3 loop spans 14 amino acids. CDR1 DFQATT and CDR2 SNEGSKA come from the germline V gene (reference sequence). The CDR3 DNA reads as TGCAGTGCTAGAGTAGCAAACGCCTACAATGAGCAGTTCTTC. This codes for CSARVANAYNEQFF.

In its sample, this clonotype was seen a few times. This chain links TRBV12-3 or TRBV12-4 with TRBJ2-7, with D perhaps being TRBD1 or TRBD2 (5 bases each). V was pared by 3 bases and J by 2 bases, with 11 bases between. The CDR3 sequence is 14 residues long. CDR3: CASSLKGTAYEQYF. The CDR3 DNA is TGTGCCAGCAGTTTGAAAGGGACCGCCTACGAGCAGTACTTC.

The table lists this clonotype with a few counts. The chain couples TRBV6-5 to TRBJ1-1; D is undetermined. Trimming stripped 2 bases from V and 7 bases from J, with 5 bases between. Germline-derived CDR1 and CDR2 are MNHEY and SVGAGI. There are 11 residues in the CDR3. CDR3 sequence reads: CASSYGIEAFF. CDR3 DNA: TGTGCCAGCAGTTACGGGATTGAAGCTTTCTTT.

A remark on this clonotype: The junction shows a germline mismatch at one end, possibly a read error. The genes are TRBV29-1 and TRBJ2-3; D unresolved. This CDR3 contains 14 residues. Germline assignment: CDR1 SQVTM and CDR2 ANQGSEA. CDR3: CSVEGLVPPDTQYF. As DNA, the CDR3 is TGCAGCGTCGAAGGGTTGGTCCCCCCAGATACGCAGTATTTT.

This clonotype has a handful of counts. The rearrangement joins TRBV4-3 to TRBJ2-1; the match to TRBD2 covers 11 bases. This CDR3 has 16 residues. The V and J ends lost 0 bases and 4 bases, in that order; junction bases with no gene match: 2. Germline CDR1 is LGHNA and CDR2 is YSLEER. CDR3 protein: CASSQDGTSGYNEQFF. In DNA, the CDR3 is TGCGCCAGCAGCCAAGATGGGACTAGCGGATACAATGAGCAGTTCTTC.

This clonotype came up a few times. The chain uses TRBV15 and TRBJ2-5; 8 bases are a match to TRBD2. V shed 0 bases and J 5 bases; nucleotides not matched to a gene: 8. Germline CDR1 and CDR2: LNHNV and YYDKDF (reference sequence). This CDR3 contains 16 residues. CDR3 coding DNA: TGTGCCACCAGCAGAGATCTTATGACTAGCGTTGAGACCCAGTACTTC. It codes for CATSRDLMTSVETQYF.

The CDR3 spells CASSLEGRQGYQPQHF. The CDR3 nucleotides are TGTGCCAGCAGCTTAGAGGGCCGACAGGGCTATCAGCCCCAGCATTTT. The chain couples TRBV7-2 to TRBJ1-5; 7 bases fit TRBD1. V dropped 1 base and J dropped 5; count of bases not matched to a gene: 8. Looked up from germline, CDR1 is SGHTA and CDR2 is FQGNSA. This CDR3 has 16 amino acids.

This clonotype occurred many times. The V call is TRBV12-3 or TRBV12-4, the J call TRBJ1-2, with TRBD1 identical over 8 bases. The CDR3 loop spans 15 amino acids. With 2 bases clipped from V and 8 bases from J, the junction kept 10 bases outside the gene matches. CDR3 region: CASSLTGTGRLGYTF. The CDR3 bases are TGTGCCAGCAGTTTAACCGGGACAGGCCGTTTGGGCTACACCTTC.

The chain has TRBV2 and TRBJ1-2, with D unresolved. The ends were cut back, 9 bases at V and 1 base at J, with 15 bases in the middle. This CDR3 spans 14 amino acids. In germline, CDR1 is SNHLY, CDR2 FYNNEI. CDR3 sequence reads: CARKGSNRNYGYTF. The CDR3 DNA reads TGTGCCAGGAAAGGGAGCAACCGTAACTATGGCTACACCTTC.